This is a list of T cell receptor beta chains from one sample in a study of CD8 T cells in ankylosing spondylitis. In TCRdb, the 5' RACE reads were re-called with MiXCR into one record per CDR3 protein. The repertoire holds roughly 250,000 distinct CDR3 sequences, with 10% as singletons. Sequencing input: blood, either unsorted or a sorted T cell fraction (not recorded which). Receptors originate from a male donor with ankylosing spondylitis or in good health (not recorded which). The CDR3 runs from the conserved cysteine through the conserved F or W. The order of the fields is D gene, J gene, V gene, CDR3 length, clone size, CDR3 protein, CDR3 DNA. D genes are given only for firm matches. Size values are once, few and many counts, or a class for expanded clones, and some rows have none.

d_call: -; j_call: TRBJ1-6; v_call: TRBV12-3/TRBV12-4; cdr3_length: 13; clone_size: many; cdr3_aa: CASSPTQVSPLHF; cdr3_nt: TGTGCCAGCAGCCCTACACAGGTCTCACCCCTCCACTTT
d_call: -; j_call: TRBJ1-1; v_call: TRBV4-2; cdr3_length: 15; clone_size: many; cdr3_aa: CASSPRTGVEVWAFF; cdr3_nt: TGTGCCAGCAGTCCGAGGACGGGGGTAGAGGTCTGGGCTTTCTTT
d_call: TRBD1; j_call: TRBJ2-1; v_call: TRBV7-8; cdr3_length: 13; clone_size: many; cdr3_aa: CASTSDRYNEQFF; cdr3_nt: TGTGCCAGCACCTCGGACAGGTACAATGAGCAGTTCTTC
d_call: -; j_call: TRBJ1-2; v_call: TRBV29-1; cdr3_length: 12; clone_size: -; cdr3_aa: CSVEIQSVSYTF; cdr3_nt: TGCAGCGTTGAGATACAGTCGGTTAGCTACACCTTC
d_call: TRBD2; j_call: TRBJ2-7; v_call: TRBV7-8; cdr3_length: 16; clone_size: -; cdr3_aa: CASSRTSGPSSYEQYF; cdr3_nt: TGTGCCAGCAGCCGGACTAGCGGTCCCTCCTCCTACGAGCAGTACTTC
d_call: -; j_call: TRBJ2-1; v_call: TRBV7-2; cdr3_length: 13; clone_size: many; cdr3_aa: CASSLAREDEQFF; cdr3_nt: TGTGCCAGCAGCTTAGCCAGGGAGGATGAGCAGTTCTTC
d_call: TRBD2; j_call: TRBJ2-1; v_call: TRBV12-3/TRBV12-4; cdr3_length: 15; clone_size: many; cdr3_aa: CASSLRLAGYNEQFF; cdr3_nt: TGTGCCAGCAGTTTAAGACTAGCGGGTTACAATGAGCAGTTCTTC
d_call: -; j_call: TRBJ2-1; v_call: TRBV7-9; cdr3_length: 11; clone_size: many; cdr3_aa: CASSQDNEQFF; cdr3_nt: TGTGCCAGCAGCCAAGACAATGAGCAGTTCTTC
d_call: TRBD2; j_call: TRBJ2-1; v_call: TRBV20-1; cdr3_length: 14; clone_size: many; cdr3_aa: CSVAGGISYNEQFF; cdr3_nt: TGCAGTGTAGCGGGGGGAATCTCCTACAATGAGCAGTTCTTC
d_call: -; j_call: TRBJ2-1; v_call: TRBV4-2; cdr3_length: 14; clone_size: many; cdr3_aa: CASSPGISYNEQFF; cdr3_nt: TGTGCCAGCAGCCCGGGGATTTCCTACAATGAGCAGTTCTTC
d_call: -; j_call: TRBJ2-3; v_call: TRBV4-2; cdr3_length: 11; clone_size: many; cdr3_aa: CASSREGTQYF; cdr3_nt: TGTGCCAGCAGCCGAGAAGGGACGCAGTATTTT
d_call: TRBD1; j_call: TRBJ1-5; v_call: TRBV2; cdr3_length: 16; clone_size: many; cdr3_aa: CASSRPNDRGNQPQHF; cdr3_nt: TGTGCCAGCAGTAGACCTAATGACAGGGGCAACCAGCCCCAGCATTTT
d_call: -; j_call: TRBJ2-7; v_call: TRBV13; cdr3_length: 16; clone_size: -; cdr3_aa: CASSPSGGRIRGEQYF; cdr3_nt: TGTGCCAGCAGCCCATCAGGGGGGAGAATTCGTGGCGAGCAGTACTTC
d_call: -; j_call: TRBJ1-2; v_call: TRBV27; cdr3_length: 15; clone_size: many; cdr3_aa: CASTASGGVVSGYTF; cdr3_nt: TGTGCCAGCACGGCATCTGGGGGGGTCGTCTCTGGCTACACCTTC
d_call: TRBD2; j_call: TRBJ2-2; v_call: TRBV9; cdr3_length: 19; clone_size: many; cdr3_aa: CASSVGLASGGGNTGELFF; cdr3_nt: TGTGCCAGCAGCGTAGGTTTGGCTAGCGGGGGAGGCAACACCGGGGAGCTGTTTTTT
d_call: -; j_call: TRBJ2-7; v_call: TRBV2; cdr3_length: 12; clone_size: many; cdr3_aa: CASSGGSYEQYF; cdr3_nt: TGTGCCAGCAGTGGAGGGAGCTACGAGCAGTACTTC